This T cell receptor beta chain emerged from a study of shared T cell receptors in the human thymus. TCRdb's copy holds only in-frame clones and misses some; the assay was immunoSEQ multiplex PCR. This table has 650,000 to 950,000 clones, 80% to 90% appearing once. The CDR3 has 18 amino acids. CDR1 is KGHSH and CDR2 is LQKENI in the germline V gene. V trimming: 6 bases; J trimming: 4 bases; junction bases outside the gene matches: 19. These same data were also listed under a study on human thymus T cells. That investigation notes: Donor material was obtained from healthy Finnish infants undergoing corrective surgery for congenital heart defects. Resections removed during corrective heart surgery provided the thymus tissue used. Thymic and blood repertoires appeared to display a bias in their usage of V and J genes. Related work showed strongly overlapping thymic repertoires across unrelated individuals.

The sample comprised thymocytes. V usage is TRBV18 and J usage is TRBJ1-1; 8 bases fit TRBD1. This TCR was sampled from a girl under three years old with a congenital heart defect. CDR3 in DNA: TGTGCCAGCTCGCTCCACCAGCTCAGGGGGCGAGAGGGCACTGAAGCTTTCTTT. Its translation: CASSLHQLRGREGTEAFF.